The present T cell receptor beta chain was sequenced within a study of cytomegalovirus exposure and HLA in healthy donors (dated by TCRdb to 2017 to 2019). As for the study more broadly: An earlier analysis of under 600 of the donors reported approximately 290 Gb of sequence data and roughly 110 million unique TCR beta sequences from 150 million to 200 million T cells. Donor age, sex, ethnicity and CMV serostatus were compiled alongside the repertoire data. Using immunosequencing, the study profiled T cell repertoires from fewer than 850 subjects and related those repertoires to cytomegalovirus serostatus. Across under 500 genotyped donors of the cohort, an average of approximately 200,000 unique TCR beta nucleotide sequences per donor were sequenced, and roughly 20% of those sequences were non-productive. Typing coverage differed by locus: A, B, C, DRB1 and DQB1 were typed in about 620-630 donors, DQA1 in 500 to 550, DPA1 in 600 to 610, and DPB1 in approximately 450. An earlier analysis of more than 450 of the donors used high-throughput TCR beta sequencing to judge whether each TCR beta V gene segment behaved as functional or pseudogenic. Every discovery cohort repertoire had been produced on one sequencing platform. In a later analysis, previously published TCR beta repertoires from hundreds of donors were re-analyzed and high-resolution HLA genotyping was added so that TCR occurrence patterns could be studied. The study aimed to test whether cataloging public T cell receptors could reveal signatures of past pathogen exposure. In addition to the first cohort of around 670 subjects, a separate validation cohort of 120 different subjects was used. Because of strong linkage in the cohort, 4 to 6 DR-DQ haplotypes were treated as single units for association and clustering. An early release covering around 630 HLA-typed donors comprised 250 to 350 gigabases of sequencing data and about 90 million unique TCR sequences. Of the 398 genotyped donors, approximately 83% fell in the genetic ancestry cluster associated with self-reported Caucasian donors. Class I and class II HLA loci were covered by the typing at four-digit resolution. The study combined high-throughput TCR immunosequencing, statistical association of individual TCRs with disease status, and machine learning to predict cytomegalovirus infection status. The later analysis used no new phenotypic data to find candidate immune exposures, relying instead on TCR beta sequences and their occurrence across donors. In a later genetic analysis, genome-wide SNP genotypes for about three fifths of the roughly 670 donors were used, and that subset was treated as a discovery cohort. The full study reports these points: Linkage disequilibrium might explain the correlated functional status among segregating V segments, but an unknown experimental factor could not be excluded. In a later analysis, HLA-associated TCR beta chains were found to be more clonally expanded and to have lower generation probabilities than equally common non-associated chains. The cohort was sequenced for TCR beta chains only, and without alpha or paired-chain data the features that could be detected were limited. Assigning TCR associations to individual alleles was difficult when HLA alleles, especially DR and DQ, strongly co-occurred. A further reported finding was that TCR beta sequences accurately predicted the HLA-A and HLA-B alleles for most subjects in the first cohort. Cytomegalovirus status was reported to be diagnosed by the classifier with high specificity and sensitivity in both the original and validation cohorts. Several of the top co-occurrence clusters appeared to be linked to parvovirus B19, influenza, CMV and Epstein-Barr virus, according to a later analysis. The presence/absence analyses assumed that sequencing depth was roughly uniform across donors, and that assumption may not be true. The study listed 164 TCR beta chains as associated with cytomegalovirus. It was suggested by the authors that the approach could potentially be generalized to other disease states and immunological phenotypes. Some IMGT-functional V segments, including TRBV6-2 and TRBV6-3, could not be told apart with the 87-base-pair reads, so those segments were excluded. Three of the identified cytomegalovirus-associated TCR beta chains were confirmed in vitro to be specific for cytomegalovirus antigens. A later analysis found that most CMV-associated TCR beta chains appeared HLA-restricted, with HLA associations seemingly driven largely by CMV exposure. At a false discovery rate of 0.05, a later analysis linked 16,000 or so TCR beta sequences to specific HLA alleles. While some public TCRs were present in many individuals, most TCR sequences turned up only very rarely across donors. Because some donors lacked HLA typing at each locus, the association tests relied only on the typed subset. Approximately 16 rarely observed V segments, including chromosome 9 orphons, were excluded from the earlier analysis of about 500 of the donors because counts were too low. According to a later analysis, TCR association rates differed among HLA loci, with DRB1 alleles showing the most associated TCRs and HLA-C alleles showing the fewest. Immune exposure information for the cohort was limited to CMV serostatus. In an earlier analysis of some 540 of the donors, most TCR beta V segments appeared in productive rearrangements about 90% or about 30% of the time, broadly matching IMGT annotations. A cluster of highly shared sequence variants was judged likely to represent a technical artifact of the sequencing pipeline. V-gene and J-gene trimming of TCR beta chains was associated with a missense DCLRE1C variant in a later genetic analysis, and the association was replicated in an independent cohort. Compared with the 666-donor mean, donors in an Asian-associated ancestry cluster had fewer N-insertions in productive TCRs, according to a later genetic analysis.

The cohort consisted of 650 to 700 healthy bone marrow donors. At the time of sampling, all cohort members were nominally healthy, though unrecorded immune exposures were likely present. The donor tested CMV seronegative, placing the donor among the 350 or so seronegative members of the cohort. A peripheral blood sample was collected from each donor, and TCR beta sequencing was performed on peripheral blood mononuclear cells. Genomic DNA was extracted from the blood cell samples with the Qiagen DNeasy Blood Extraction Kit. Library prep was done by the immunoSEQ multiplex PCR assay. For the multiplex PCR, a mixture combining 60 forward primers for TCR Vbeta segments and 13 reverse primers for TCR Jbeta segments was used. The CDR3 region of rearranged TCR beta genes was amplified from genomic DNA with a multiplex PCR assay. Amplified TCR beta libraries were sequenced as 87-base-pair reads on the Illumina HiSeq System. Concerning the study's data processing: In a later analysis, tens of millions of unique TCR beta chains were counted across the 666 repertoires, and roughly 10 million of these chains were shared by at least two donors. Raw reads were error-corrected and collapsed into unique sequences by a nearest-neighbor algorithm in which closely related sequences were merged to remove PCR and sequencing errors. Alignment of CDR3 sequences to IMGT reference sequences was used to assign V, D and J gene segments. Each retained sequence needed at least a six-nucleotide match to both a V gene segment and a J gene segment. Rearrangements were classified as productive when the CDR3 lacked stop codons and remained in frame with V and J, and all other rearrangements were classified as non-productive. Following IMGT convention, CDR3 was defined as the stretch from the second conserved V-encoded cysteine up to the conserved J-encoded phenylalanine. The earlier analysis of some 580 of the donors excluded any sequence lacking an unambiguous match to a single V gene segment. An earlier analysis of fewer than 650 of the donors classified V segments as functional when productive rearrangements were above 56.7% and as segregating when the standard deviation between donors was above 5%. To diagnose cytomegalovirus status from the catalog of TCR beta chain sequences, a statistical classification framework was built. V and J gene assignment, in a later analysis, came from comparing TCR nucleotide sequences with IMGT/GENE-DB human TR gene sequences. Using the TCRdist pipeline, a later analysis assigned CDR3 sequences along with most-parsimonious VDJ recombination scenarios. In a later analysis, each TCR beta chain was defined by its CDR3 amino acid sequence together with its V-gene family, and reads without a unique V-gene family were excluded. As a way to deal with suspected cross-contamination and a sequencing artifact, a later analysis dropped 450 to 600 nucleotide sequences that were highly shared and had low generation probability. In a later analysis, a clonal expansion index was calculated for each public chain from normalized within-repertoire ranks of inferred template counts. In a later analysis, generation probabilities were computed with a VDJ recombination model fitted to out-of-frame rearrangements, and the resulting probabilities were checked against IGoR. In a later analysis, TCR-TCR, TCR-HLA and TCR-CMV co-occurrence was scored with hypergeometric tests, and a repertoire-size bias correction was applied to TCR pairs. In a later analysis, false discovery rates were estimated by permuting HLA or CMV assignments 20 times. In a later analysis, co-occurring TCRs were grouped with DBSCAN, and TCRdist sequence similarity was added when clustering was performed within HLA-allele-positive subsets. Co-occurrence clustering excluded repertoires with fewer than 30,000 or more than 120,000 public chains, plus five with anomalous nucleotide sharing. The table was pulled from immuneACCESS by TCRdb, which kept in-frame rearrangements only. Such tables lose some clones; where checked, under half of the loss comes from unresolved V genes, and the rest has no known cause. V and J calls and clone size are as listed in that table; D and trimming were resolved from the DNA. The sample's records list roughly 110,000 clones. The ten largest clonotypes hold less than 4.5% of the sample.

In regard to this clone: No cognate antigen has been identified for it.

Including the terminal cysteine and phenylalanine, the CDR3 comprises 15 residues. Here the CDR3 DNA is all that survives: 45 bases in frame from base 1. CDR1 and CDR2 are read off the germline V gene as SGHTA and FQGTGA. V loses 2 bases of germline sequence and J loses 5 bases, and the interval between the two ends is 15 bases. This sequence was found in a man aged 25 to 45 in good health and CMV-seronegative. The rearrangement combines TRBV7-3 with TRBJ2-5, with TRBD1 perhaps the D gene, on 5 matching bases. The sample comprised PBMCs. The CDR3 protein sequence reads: CASSLLGSPGETQYF. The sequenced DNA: TGTGCCAGCAGCTTACTCGGGTCTCCAGGGGAGACCCAGTACTTC.